Shown below are 23 T cell receptor beta chains from a single sample sequenced in a study of human T cells and chemical hapten exposure. TCRdb re-called the RACE reads with MiXCR, one entry per CDR3 protein. This table holds some 100,000 distinct CDR3 sequences, around 9.3% found once. Noted time point: patch test 2, 6 weeks after DPC sensitization. Treatment in this sample: therapeutic diphenylcyclopropenone sensitization with weekly scalp DPC. The source was whole blood, collected in connection with sensitization to the hapten diphenylcyclopropenone (DPC). These receptors were collected from a woman aged 35 to 49 with alopecia areata. Some clones in this sample may be carry-over from other donors' samples.

The chain carries TRBV20-1 and TRBJ2-3; 11 nucleotides align to TRBD2. Germline V gene lookup returns CDR1 DFQATT and CDR2 SNEGSKA (reference sequence). The ends lost 4 bases at V and 3 bases at J; junction bases unmatched: 3. CDR3 length: 14 amino acids. The CDR3 protein is CSATRLAGTDTQYF. The CDR3 nucleotides read TGCAGTGCTACCCGACTAGCGGGAACAGATACGCAGTATTTT.

This clonotype was counted only a few times. This chain uses TRBV29-1 with TRBJ2-7; a possible D gene is TRBD1 (6 bases). The CDR3 is 13 amino acids. V lost 5 bases, J lost 0 bases, and 11 bases lay in between. CDR1 and CDR2 (germline): SQVTM, ANQGSEA. This CDR3 is CSVRTGSSYEQYF. The CDR3 nucleotides are TGCAGCGTTCGAACAGGGAGCTCCTACGAGCAGTACTTC.

This clonotype has only a few counts. V and J are TRBV3-1 and TRBJ2-2, with TRBD2 matching 9 bases. CDR1 and CDR2 from the germline V gene are LGHDT and YNNKEL (reference sequence). This CDR3 is built from 17 residues. The V segment lost 5 bases and the J segment 0 bases; nucleotides outside the gene matches: 7. The CDR3 loop is CASSTRSGRPNTGELFF. In DNA, the CDR3 is TGTGCCAGCAGCACCCGTAGCGGGAGACCGAACACCGGGGAGCTGTTTTTT. Full variable domain (missing parts from reference TRBV3-1 and TRBJ2-2): DTAVSQTPKYLVTQMGNDKSIKCEQNLGHDTMYWYKQDSKKFLKIMFSYNNKELIINETVPNRFSPKSPDKAHLNLHINSLELGDSAVYFCASSTRSGRPNTGELFFGEGSRLTVL.

V gene TRBV10-3 combines with J gene TRBJ2-7; 8 bases are a match to TRBD2. Germline V lookup: CDR1 ENHRY, CDR2 SYGVKD. The CDR3 extends over 15 amino acids. V lost 7 bases, J lost 1 base, and 9 bases stayed unmatched. The CDR3 loop reads CAIKAPSGPSYEQYF. CDR3 nucleotide sequence: TGTGCCATCAAAGCCCCTAGCGGGCCTTCCTACGAGCAGTACTTC.

This clonotype has ten or more counts. Written as DNA, the CDR3 is TGTGCCAGCAGTCCCCGGACAGGTACCTACGAGCAGTACTTC. Translating gives CASSPRTGTYEQYF. The chain has TRBV6-5 and TRBJ2-7; 7 bases map to TRBD1. In germline, CDR1 is MNHEY, CDR2 SVGAGI. V shed 5 bases, J shed 2 bases, and the junction held 6 bases outside the gene matches. This CDR3 has 14 amino acids.

This chain links TRBV28 with TRBJ1-6, with D possibly matching TRBD1 (5 bases). Germline values: CDR1 MDHEN, CDR2 SYDVKM. This CDR3 spans 12 amino acids. V was shortened by 6 bases and J by 10 bases, with 10 bases between the two germline ends. The CDR3 nucleotides read TGTGCCAGCAGGGGGCCCTACTCACCCCTCCACTTT. Translation: CASRGPYSPLHF.

The sample holds a few counts of this clonotype. V is TRBV10-3 and J is TRBJ2-1; D is ambiguous. The germline gives CDR1 ENHRY, CDR2 SYGVKD. The germline V and J ends were trimmed by 4 bases and 0 bases, with 13 bases remaining between them. This CDR3 contains 16 residues. CDR3 protein: CAISVLALSSYNEQFF. CDR3 in DNA: TGTGCCATCAGTGTTTTAGCTTTAAGCTCCTACAATGAGCAGTTCTTC.

The chain has TRBV14 and TRBJ2-4, with a weak D call TRBD2 (6 bases). Trimming removed 2 bases at V and 3 bases at J, with 11 bases between. The CDR3 is 15 residues long. Germline V gene lookup returns CDR1 SGHDN and CDR2 FVKESK. The CDR3 region has the DNA TGTGCCAGCAGCCAAACCGGGACTTTCAAAAACATTCAGTACTTC. Translation: CASSQTGTFKNIQYF.

This clonotype was seen a handful of times. The CDR3 sequence is CASQPQGNSYEQYF. CDR3 coding DNA: TGTGCCAGCCAACCTCAGGGAAACTCCTACGAGCAGTACTTC. The chain is built from TRBV7-9 and TRBJ2-7, with D tentatively TRBD1 (5 bases). This CDR3 region has 14 residues. Germline-derived CDR1 and CDR2 are SEHNR and FQNEAQ (reference sequence). The germline V and J ends were trimmed by 8 bases and 0 bases, with 14 bases remaining between them. Variable domain in full (rest from reference TRBV7-9 and TRBJ2-7): DTGVSQNPRHKITKRGQNVTFRCDPISEHNRLYWYRQTLGQGPEFLTYFQNEAQLEKSRLLSDRFSAERPKGSFSTLEIQRTEQGDSAMYLCASQPQGNSYEQYFGPGTRLTVT.

In its sample, this clonotype was seen a few times. V usage is TRBV7-6 and J usage is TRBJ2-7, with 7 nucleotides matching TRBD2. CDR1 and CDR2 from the germline V gene are SGHVS and FNYEAQ. The CDR3 is 15 amino acids. V dropped 5 bases and J dropped 2; count of bases not matched to a gene: 9. CDR3 nucleotides: TGTGCCAGCAGCCCGGGGGAGGGATCTCCCTACGAGCAGTACTTC. This codes for CASSPGEGSPYEQYF.

This clonotype was found many times. The chain uses TRBV7-3 and TRBJ2-3, with 7 bases that match TRBD2. This CDR3 has 14 residues. CDR1 is SGHTA, CDR2 FQGTGA, per germline. V trimming: 4 bases; J trimming: 0 bases; junction bases outside the gene matches: 1. The CDR3 loop reads CASSSGLSTDTQYF. The CDR3 coding sequence is TGTGCCAGCAGCTCGGGACTAAGCACAGATACGCAGTATTTT.

The chain carries TRBV29-1 and TRBJ2-1; no firm D call. Germline CDR1 reads SQVTM; CDR2 reads ANQGSEA. CDR3 size: 11 residues. Trimming took 4 bases from V and 4 from J, leaving 5 bases between them. The DNA of the CDR3 is TGCAGCGTTGTAGGGTACAATGAGCAGTTCTTC. Its protein is CSVVGYNEQFF.

This clonotype was observed at least ten times. This chain joins TRBV13 and TRBJ2-3; D unresolved. The V end lost 0 bases, the J end lost 0 bases, and 7 bases lay between the germline ends. Germline values: CDR1 PRHDT, CDR2 FYEKMQ (reference sequence). The CDR3 spans 15 residues. This chain's CDR3 is CASSLGGSSTDTQYF. CDR3 nucleotide sequence: TGTGCCAGCAGCTTAGGCGGGTCTAGCACAGATACGCAGTATTTT. Full variable domain (missing parts from reference TRBV13 and TRBJ2-3): AAGVIQSPRHLIKEKRETATLKCYPIPRHDTVYWYQQGPGQDPQFLISFYEKMQSDKGSIPDRFSAQQFSDYHSELNMSSLELGDSALYFCASSLGGSSTDTQYFGPGTRLTVL.

Within the sample, this clonotype is large. CDR3 in amino acids: CASSPGALYNEQFF. The CDR3 nucleotides read TGTGCCAGCTCACCAGGGGCCCTGTACAATGAGCAGTTCTTC. The chain joins TRBV18 to TRBJ2-1; perhaps TRBD1 as D (5 bases). With 2 bases removed from V and 4 bases from J, the gap between germline ends came to 9 bases. The CDR3 covers 14 residues. Germline V CDR1 and CDR2: KGHSH, LQKENI. The whole variable domain, remainder taken from reference TRBV18 and TRBJ2-1, is NAGVMQNPRHLVRRRGQEARLRCSPMKGHSHVYWYRQLPEEGLKFMVYLQKENIIDESGMPKERFSAEFPKEGPSILRIQQVVRGDSAAYFCASSPGALYNEQFFGPGTRLTVL.

This clonotype was observed at least ten times. The chain combines TRBV29-1 with TRBJ2-5; D is possibly TRBD1 (5 bases). V dropped 5 bases and J dropped 6 bases, with 19 bases sitting between them. From germline, CDR1 is SQVTM and CDR2 ANQGSEA. The CDR3 has 14 residues. CDR3 sequence reads: CSVRLQGSKKTQYF. The CDR3 DNA is TGCAGCGTTCGCTTGCAGGGCAGTAAGAAGACCCAGTACTTC.

The rearrangement joins TRBV7-8 to TRBJ1-6; a possible D gene is TRBD1 (5 bases). Per the germline V gene, CDR1 is SGHVS and CDR2 is FQNEAQ. The CDR3 has 14 residues. The V gene lost 6 bases and the J gene lost 3 bases, with 9 bases spanning the gap. The DNA of the CDR3 is TGTGCCAGCAGTTTACAGGACTATAATTCACCCCTCCACTTT. Protein: CASSLQDYNSPLHF. The entire variable domain, with the rest obtained from reference TRBV7-8 and TRBJ1-6, is as follows: GAGVSQSPRYKVAKRGQDVALRCDPISGHVSLFWYQQALGQGPEFLTYFQNEAQLDKSGLPSDRFFAERPEGSVSTLKIQRTQQEDSAVYLCASSLQDYNSPLHFGNGTRLTVT.

This clonotype was counted many times. The J gene is TRBJ2-4, the V gene TRBV19, with 9 positions matching TRBD1. The CDR3 is 17 amino acids. Germline V gene data show CDR1 as LNHDA and CDR2 as SQIVND (reference sequence). V was pared by 5 bases and J by 0 bases, with 8 bases of the junction left unmatched. This CDR3 reads CASSERGQGIAKNIQYF. The CDR3 nucleotides are TGTGCCAGTAGTGAAAGGGGACAGGGAATAGCCAAAAACATTCAGTACTTC.

The chain carries TRBV5-1 and TRBJ1-5; 9 bases match TRBD1. Germline-derived CDR1 and CDR2 are SGHRS and YFSETQ. CDR3 length: 15 amino acids. The junction had 6 bases not matched to a gene; V was cut back by 4 bases and J by 4 bases. CDR3 sequence: CASSTGQGWNQPQHF. As DNA, the CDR3 is TGCGCCAGCAGCACCGGACAGGGGTGGAATCAGCCCCAGCATTTT.

A few counts support this clonotype. The chain joins TRBV21-1 to TRBJ2-1; TRBD1 is the table's D call and was not checked against the DNA. TRBV21-1 is described as a pseudogene. CDR3 size: 15 residues. As DNA, the CDR3 is TGTGCCAGCAGCAAATCGGACAGGGGGGTTGATGAGCAGTTCTTC. Protein sequence: CASSKSDRGVDEQFF.

This clonotype has just a few counts. The chain has TRBV28 and TRBJ1-1, with D perhaps matching TRBD1 (5 bases). Germline V lookup: CDR1 MDHEN, CDR2 SYDVKM. V gave up 4 bases and J gave up 5 bases, with 11 bases separating them. The CDR3 runs to 13 residues. CDR3 sequence reads: CASSSIRATEAFF. The CDR3 bases are TGTGCCAGCAGTTCCATCAGGGCTACTGAAGCTTTCTTT.

This CDR3 is CASSGENRGTEAFF. CDR3 nucleotide sequence: TGTGCCAGCTCGGGTGAGAACAGAGGCACTGAAGCTTTCTTT. The chain links TRBV18 to TRBJ1-1; D not resolved. Looked up from germline, CDR1 is KGHSH and CDR2 is LQKENI. This CDR3 has 14 residues. V was cut by 6 bases and J by 4 bases, with 15 bases left in between.

This clonotype was recorded at least ten times. The chain uses TRBV7-2 and TRBJ1-2, with 9 bases fitting TRBD1. V lost 4 bases and J lost 8; bases outside the gene matches: 14. The CDR3 length is 16 residues. The germline gives CDR1 SGHTA, CDR2 FQGNSA. The CDR3 bases are TGTGCCAGCAGCTACAGAGTGACAGGGGGGTCACTCGGCTACACCTTC. Its protein is CASSYRVTGGSLGYTF.

This clonotype was picked up many times. The chain uses TRBV7-9 and TRBJ2-3, with D possibly being TRBD1 or TRBD2 (6 bases each). Germline CDR1 is SEHNR and CDR2 is FQNEAQ (reference sequence). There are 14 residues in the CDR3. V gave up 5 bases and J gave up 3 bases, with 12 bases separating them. Here the CDR3 DNA reads TGTGCCAGCAGCCCCCGGGGGCGGACAGATACGCAGTATTTT. Its protein product is CASSPRGRTDTQYF.